The 4 T cell receptor beta chains in this list originate from one sample, sequenced in a study of blood T cell repertoires in COVID-19. Only in-frame clones appear in the TCRdb table, and some are missing; sequencing was by immunoSEQ multiplex PCR. The repertoire holds about 95,000 clones, with 81% as singletons. The sample comprised peripheral blood. These receptors were collected from an elderly man with COVID-19, enrolled during active disease.

This chain connects TRBV6-5 to TRBJ2-4; possibly TRBD2 for D (5 bases). Per the germline V gene, CDR1 is MNHEY and CDR2 is SVGAGI. The CDR3 is made up of 14 amino acids. Trimming removed 9 bases from V and 0 bases from J, with 12 bases in between. This CDR3 is CASQQGLAKNIQYF. CDR3 coding DNA: TGTGCCAGTCAACAAGGACTAGCCAAAAACATTCAGTACTTC.

V usage is TRBV5-8 and J usage is TRBJ2-5; 9 nucleotides match TRBD1. V lost 3 bases, J lost 0 bases, and 12 bases stayed unmatched. There are 18 residues in the CDR3. The germline CDR1 and CDR2 sequences are SGHTS and YDEGEE. The CDR3, as DNA: TGTGCCAGCAGCTCTAACCCGGACAGGGGAATTTACCAAGAGACCCAGTACTTC. Residues: CASSSNPDRGIYQETQYF.

This sequence joins TRBV6-4 and TRBJ1-4; D perhaps matches TRBD1 (5 bases). The CDR3 is made up of 12 amino acids. Trimming took off 11 bases at V and 8 bases at J, with 15 bases between the two ends. Germline V gene data show CDR1 as MRHNA and CDR2 as SNTAGT. CDR3 coding DNA: TGTGCCGGCGGACAACTGAGGGAAAAACTGTTTTTT. It yields the protein CAGGQLREKLFF.

This chain uses TRBV2 with TRBJ2-7, with D perhaps matching TRBD2 (6 bases). Trimming pared 6 bases from V and 2 bases from J, leaving 11 bases between. The length of the CDR3 is 13 residues. Germline lookup yields CDR1 SNHLY and CDR2 FYNNEI. The chain's CDR3 is CASRAGFTYEQYF. The CDR3 bases are TGTGCCAGCAGGGCGGGATTTACCTACGAGCAGTACTTC.